Below, 28 T cell receptor beta chains from the same sample are listed, as sequenced in a study of blood T cell repertoires in COVID-19. Assay: immunoSEQ multiplex PCR; the TCRdb copy retains only in-frame clones and omits some. The table lists about 22,000 clones, around 91% of them singletons, with approximately 2.6% in the top ten. Material for sequencing was peripheral blood. The source is a man between 65 and 85 years old with acute or convalescent COVID-19.

With respect to this clone: A junction end diverges from the germline sequence, so it may reflect a read error. This chain links TRBV7-7 with TRBJ2-1; D is possibly TRBD2 (5 bases). Germline CDR1 and CDR2: SSHAT and FNYEAQ (reference sequence). The CDR3 length is 13 residues. Here the CDR3 DNA reads TGTGCTAGCAGCCCGACCCCGCGGGATGAGCAGTTCTTC. Its translation is CASSPTPRDEQFF. The complete variable domain, with remaining parts taken from reference TRBV7-7 and TRBJ2-1, reads GAGVSQSPRYKVTKRGQDVTLRCDPISSHATLYWYQQALGQGPEFLTYFNYEAQPDKSGLPSDRFSAERPEGSISTLTIQRTEQRDSAMYRCASSPTPRDEQFFGPGTRLTVL.

This clone was observed once. The V call is TRBV19, the J call TRBJ2-3; D may be TRBD2 (6 bases). The CDR3 sequence is 12 residues long. Trimming removed 6 bases from V and 6 bases from J, with 10 bases in between. Germline values: CDR1 LNHDA, CDR2 SQIVND (reference sequence). This CDR3 reads CASSGSVDTQYF. CDR3 coding DNA: TGTGCCAGTAGCGGGAGTGTGGATACGCAGTATTTT.

The chain recombines TRBV10-3 with TRBJ2-1; TRBD2 matches at 11 bases. The V and J ends lost 1 base and 5 bases, in that order; junction bases with no gene match: 10. Germline loops: CDR1 ENHRY, CDR2 SYGVKD. This CDR3 region has 18 residues. The CDR3 nucleotides are TGTGCCATCAGTGAGTTCTCACAAATACTAGCGGGGGACAATGAGCAGTTCTTC. Its protein product is CAISEFSQILAGDNEQFF.

In DNA form, the CDR3 reads TGTGCCAGCAGCGCCGGGGGGTCCTCCTACAATGAGCAGTTCTTC. Amino acids: CASSAGGSSYNEQFF. V and J are TRBV9 and TRBJ2-1, with 7 nucleotides matching TRBD2. CDR1 is SGDLS, CDR2 YYNGEE, per germline. This CDR3 contains 15 residues. With V trimmed by 3 bases and J by 0 bases, 3 bases remained unmatched.

This clone has just one count. The chain recombines TRBV2 with TRBJ1-1; weak D call: TRBD1 (6 bases). The V gene lost 5 bases and the J gene lost 1 base, with 8 bases spanning the gap. CDR3 length: 13 amino acids. Germline lookup yields CDR1 SNHLY and CDR2 FYNNEI. In DNA, the CDR3 is TGTGCCAGCAGTAAGGACAGGAACACTGAAGCTTTCTTT. It translates to CASSKDRNTEAFF.

This clone was seen just once. The chain links TRBV6-4 to TRBJ2-2; 9 nucleotides match TRBD1. In germline, CDR1 is MRHNA, CDR2 SNTAGT. V lost 8 bases, J lost 5 bases, and 6 bases stayed unmatched. The CDR3 has 14 residues. The CDR3 nucleotides read TGTGCCAGCCGGACAGGGGCTTATACCGGGGAGCTGTTTTTT. Translating it yields CASRTGAYTGELFF.

The chain is built from TRBV4-1 and TRBJ1-4, with D possibly matching TRBD1 (5 bases). CDR1 MGHRA and CDR2 YSYEKL come from the germline V gene. The CDR3 consists of 17 residues. V lost 3 bases to trimming and J lost 0 bases, with 14 bases between them. The CDR3 spells CASSQEGRRATNEKLFF. CDR3 DNA: TGCGCCAGCAGCCAGGAGGGGCGGAGGGCAACTAATGAAAAACTGTTTTTT.

CDR3 residues: CASSLSAGRTDTQYF. DNA for the CDR3: TGTGCCAGCAGCTTGAGCGCGGGACGCACAGATACGCAGTATTTT. V and J are TRBV5-6 and TRBJ2-3, with a possible D match to TRBD2 (6 bases). This CDR3 is 15 amino acids long. V lost 1 base, J lost 1 base, and 10 bases lay in between. CDR1 is SGHDT and CDR2 is YYEEEE in the germline V gene.

The rearrangement joins TRBV7-6 to TRBJ2-5; TRBD2 might be the D (5 bases). Germline CDR1 is SGHVS and CDR2 is FNYEAQ. This CDR3 contains 12 residues. Trimming pared 4 bases from V and 2 bases from J, leaving 5 bases between. DNA of the CDR3: TGTGCCAGCAGCTGGGAGCAAGAGACCCAGTACTTC. Its protein product is CASSWEQETQYF.

The genes are TRBV2 and TRBJ2-3; D is uncertain. Germline V gene data show CDR1 as SNHLY and CDR2 as FYNNEI. The V gene lost 5 bases and the J gene lost 1 base, with 10 bases spanning the gap. The CDR3 contains 14 residues. The CDR3: CASSPDLGTDTQYF. CDR3 DNA: TGTGCCAGCAGTCCAGACTTGGGCACAGATACGCAGTATTTT.

This chain links TRBV28 with TRBJ1-5; D may be TRBD1 (6 bases). Trimming removed 5 bases at V and 4 bases at J, with 15 bases between. Germline V gene sequence: CDR1 MDHEN, CDR2 SYDVKM. The CDR3 runs to 15 residues. CDR3 amino acids: CASSDLQGLNQPQHF. The CDR3 DNA is TGTGCCAGCAGTGATCTACAGGGCCTAAATCAGCCCCAGCATTTT.

This sequence joins TRBV4-3 and TRBJ2-7, with D hard to call. V was pared by 0 bases and J by 6 bases, with 9 bases between. CDR1 is LGHNA, CDR2 YSLEER, per germline. There are 13 residues in the CDR3. CDR3 protein: CASSQELRLEQYF. Written as DNA, the CDR3 is TGCGCCAGCAGCCAAGAGCTGCGGCTCGAGCAGTACTTC.

This chain connects TRBV29-1 to TRBJ1-1; 10 nucleotides align to TRBD1. This CDR3 has 16 amino acids. With 0 bases clipped from V and 1 base from J, the junction kept 5 bases outside the gene matches. Germline assignment: CDR1 SQVTM and CDR2 ANQGSEA. CDR3 nucleotides: TGCAGCGTTGAAGAAGGGACAGGGGTTAAGAACACTGAAGCTTTCTTT. It translates to CSVEEGTGVKNTEAFF. Combining the CDR3 with reference TRBV29-1 and TRBJ1-1 gives the whole variable domain SAVISQKPSRDICQRGTSLTIQCQVDSQVTMMFWYRQQPGQSLTLIATANQGSEATYESGFVIDKFPISRPNLTFSTLTVSNMSPEDSSIYLCSVEEGTGVKNTEAFFGQGTRLTVV.

The rearrangement joins TRBV27 to TRBJ1-2, with no clear D. From germline, CDR1 is MNHEY and CDR2 SMNVEV (reference sequence). The ends were cut back, 7 bases at V and 4 bases at J, with 16 bases in the middle. The length of the CDR3 is 14 residues. CDR3 sequence (DNA): TGTGCCAGCAAAGAAAACTCCGGGATCTATGGCTACACCTTC. Protein product: CASKENSGIYGYTF.

By share, this clone ranks as large. CDR3 nucleotides: TGTGCCAGCACCGAAAGGACAGACTACGAGCAGTACTTC. Translating it yields CASTERTDYEQYF. V usage is TRBV28 and J usage is TRBJ2-7, with a weak D call TRBD1 (6 bases). The CDR3 runs to 13 residues. The V gene's germline CDR1 is MDHEN and CDR2 SYDVKM. V was pared by 7 bases and J by 3 bases, with 13 bases between.

This chain links TRBV24-1 with TRBJ2-2; TRBD1 might be the D (6 bases). CDR3 length equals 16 residues. Germline V gene data show CDR1 as KGHDR and CDR2 as SFDVKD. V lost 1 base to trimming and J lost 0 bases, with 8 bases between them. CDR3 DNA: TGTGCCACCAGTGATTTCGACAGGTCGAACACCGGGGAGCTGTTTTTT. Its translation is CATSDFDRSNTGELFF.

V and J are TRBV28 and TRBJ1-4, with 8 bases that match TRBD1. The length of the CDR3 is 14 residues. V shed 6 bases, J shed 8 bases, and the junction held 8 bases outside the gene matches. Germline V lookup: CDR1 MDHEN, CDR2 SYDVKM. The CDR3 loop is CASSRRGRSEKLFF. CDR3 bases: TGTGCCAGCAGCCGCAGGGGGCGAAGCGAAAAACTGTTTTTT.

The chain recombines TRBV19 with TRBJ1-4; D is undetermined. V lost 6 bases and J 7 bases, leaving 6 bases between the germline ends. The CDR3 runs 11 residues. Germline V gene data show CDR1 as LNHDA and CDR2 as SQIVND (reference sequence). Here the CDR3 DNA reads TGTGCCAGTAGATACTCTGAAAAACTGTTTTTT. As protein: CASRYSEKLFF.

This clone was picked up one time. The chain combines TRBV7-2 with TRBJ2-2; TRBD2 matches 8 bases. After removal of 3 bases from V and 7 bases from J, the junction contained 7 bases not matched to a gene. The CDR3 has 15 amino acids. The germline gives CDR1 SGHTA, CDR2 FQGNSA. The CDR3: CASSFGLAGGGELFF. The CDR3, as DNA: TGTGCCAGCAGCTTCGGTCTAGCGGGTGGCGGGGAGCTGTTTTTT.

This chain uses TRBV18 with TRBJ1-1; D may be TRBD1 (6 bases). CDR1 KGHSH and CDR2 LQKENI come from the germline V gene. The CDR3 sequence is 16 residues long. V was pared by 3 bases and J by 0 bases, with 14 bases between. The CDR3 coding sequence is TGTGCCAGCTCACCCCTAGGGGGGGCCTTGAACACTGAAGCTTTCTTT. Translated: CASSPLGGALNTEAFF.

The rearrangement links TRBV4-1 to TRBJ1-1; 9 bases fit TRBD1. The V segment lost 4 bases and the J segment 6 bases; nucleotides outside the gene matches: 15. The CDR3 spans 17 residues. Germline V gene lookup returns CDR1 MGHRA and CDR2 YSYEKL. This chain's CDR3 is CASSPPVSTGGVAEAFF. The CDR3 region has the DNA TGCGCCAGCAGCCCGCCGGTGTCGACAGGGGGGGTGGCTGAAGCTTTCTTT.

The chain couples TRBV9 to TRBJ1-3; 7 bases fit TRBD1. Germline lookup yields CDR1 SGDLS and CDR2 YYNGEE. The CDR3 runs 13 residues. J was trimmed by 6 bases and V by 2 bases; bases with no gene match: 2. The CDR3: CASSVQGVNTIYF. CDR3 in DNA: TGTGCCAGCAGCGTGCAGGGGGTAAACACCATATATTTT.

The rearrangement joins TRBV18 to TRBJ2-1; no clear D. V lost 3 bases to trimming and J lost 2 bases, with 11 bases between them. The length of the CDR3 is 15 residues. Looked up from germline, CDR1 is KGHSH and CDR2 is LQKENI. As DNA, the CDR3 is TGTGCCAGCTCACCCGCCTCAGTGACCTACAATGAGCAGTTCTTC. Encoded protein: CASSPASVTYNEQFF.

The chain has TRBV7-2 and TRBJ1-2; D uncertain. Germline assignment: CDR1 SGHTA and CDR2 FQGNSA. The CDR3 consists of 11 residues. Between the trimmed V and J ends, which lost 5 bases and 8 bases, there was a span of 9 bases. CDR3 region: CASSPSGGYTF. CDR3 in DNA: TGTGCCAGCAGCCCCTCGGGGGGCTACACCTTC.

V is TRBV3-1 (or the pseudogene TRBV3-2) and J is TRBJ1-2, with unresolved D. Germline CDR1 reads LGHDT; CDR2 reads YNNKEL (reference sequence). The V end was cut by 0 bases, the J end by 8 bases, with 10 bases between. The CDR3 is 13 residues long. The CDR3 is CASSQESIGGYTF. The DNA for the CDR3 is TGTGCCAGCAGCCAAGAATCCATCGGGGGCTACACCTTC.

The chain joins TRBV14 to TRBJ2-7; D is undetermined. V gave up 1 base and J gave up 5 bases, with 6 bases separating them. CDR1 SGHDN and CDR2 FVKESK come from the germline V gene. This CDR3 is 12 amino acids long. The chain's CDR3 is CASSQVSHEQYF. The CDR3 DNA reads as TGTGCCAGCAGCCAAGTTAGCCACGAGCAGTACTTC.

This clone was found once. This rearrangement joins TRBV12-3 or TRBV12-4 to TRBJ2-7, with unresolved D. The V and J ends lost 2 bases and 6 bases respectively, with 11 bases between them. The CDR3 contains 13 residues. CDR3 loop: CASSLILAREQYF. CDR3 coding DNA: TGTGCCAGCAGTTTAATCTTAGCCCGCGAGCAGTACTTC.

This sequence joins TRBV30 and TRBJ1-5, with D possibly TRBD1 on 6 matching bases. V lost 3 bases and J 3 bases, leaving 15 bases between the germline ends. This CDR3 region has 15 residues. The germline V gene encodes CDR1 GTSNPN and CDR2 SVGIG (reference sequence). In DNA form, the CDR3 reads TGTGCCTGGAGCCCCAACCAGGGGTTCAATCAGCCCCAGCATTTT. Protein product: CAWSPNQGFNQPQHF. The whole variable domain, filled in from reference TRBV30 and TRBJ1-5, reads SQTIHQWPATLVQPVGSPLSLECTVEGTSNPNLYWYRQAAGRGLQLLFYSVGIGQISSEVPQNLSASRPQDRQFILSSKKLLLSDSGFYLCAWSPNQGFNQPQHFGDGTRLSIL.